The next 8 T cell receptor beta chains were all read from a single sample in a study of CD8 T cells in ankylosing spondylitis. TCRdb re-called the 5' RACE reads through MiXCR, storing one row per CDR3 protein. The sample has 650,000 to 800,000 distinct CDR3 sequences; around 19% are singletons. Their antigen targets remain unknown. Whole-study findings and limits: Among TCR beta sequences, a motif of 7 to 9 highly homologous variants appeared characteristic of ankylosing spondylitis blood.

Material: blood, either unsorted or a sorted T cell fraction (not recorded which). The receptors here all came from a male donor with ankylosing spondylitis.

The chain recombines TRBV7-3 with TRBJ2-3; no clear D. The CDR3 consists of 15 residues. Germline V gene lookup returns CDR1 SGHTA and CDR2 FQGTGA. V lost 5 bases and J lost 4, with 16 bases in between. The CDR3 region has the DNA TGTGCCAGCAGCCCCCTGGCACGGCTTGCAGATACGCAGTATTTT. Translating gives CASSPLARLADTQYF.

The J gene is TRBJ2-7, the V gene TRBV20-1; 10 positions agree with TRBD2. Germline V gene data show CDR1 as DFQATT and CDR2 as SNEGSKA (reference sequence). The CDR3 consists of 11 residues. V was pared by 5 bases and J by 5 bases, with 0 bases of the junction left unmatched. The CDR3 nucleotides are TGCAGTGCTCTAGCGGGAGACGAGCAGTACTTC. It yields the protein CSALAGDEQYF.

This clonotype came up many times. The chain's CDR3 is CASSWGGSTDTQYF. The CDR3 nucleotides read TGTGCCAGCAGTTGGGGTGGAAGCACAGATACGCAGTATTTT. The chain joins TRBV12-3 or TRBV12-4 to TRBJ2-3; no definite D call. The CDR3 extends over 14 amino acids. V lost 4 bases and J lost 0, with 8 bases in between.

The chain combines TRBV5-1 with TRBJ2-7; D gene uncertain. Trimming cost V 5 bases and J 4 bases, with 10 bases left between them. This CDR3 region has 12 residues. From germline, CDR1 is SGHRS and CDR2 YFSETQ. The CDR3 spells CASRRSEYEQYF. The CDR3, as DNA: TGCGCCAGCAGGCGTAGTGAGTACGAGCAGTACTTC.

The V gene is TRBV6-5, the J gene TRBJ1-1; D is uncertain. CDR3 length: 16 amino acids. Deletions cut 2 bases from V and 2 bases from J, with 15 bases between. Germline lookup yields CDR1 MNHEY and CDR2 SVGAGI. CDR3 DNA: TGTGCCAGCAGTTACGATACGGTCGGACCCAACACTGAAGCTTTCTTT. Amino acid sequence: CASSYDTVGPNTEAFF.

The chain joins TRBV5-1 to TRBJ2-5; no reliable D call. Deletions cut 1 base from V and 2 bases from J, with 9 bases between. This CDR3 comprises 14 residues. Germline values: CDR1 SGHRS, CDR2 YFSETQ. DNA for the CDR3: TGCGCCAGCAGCTTGAAAACAAAGCAAGAGACCCAGTACTTC. Translating gives CASSLKTKQETQYF.

This clonotype was seen a few times. J is TRBJ2-3 and V is TRBV6-1; 8 bases are a match to TRBD2. Germline CDR1 is MNHNS and CDR2 is SASEGT. The trim removed 6 bases at V and 5 bases at J, leaving 7 bases unmatched. The CDR3 is 14 amino acids. The CDR3 nucleotides are TGTGCCAGCAGCCGGGGGGGGTCTAAAGATACGCAGTATTTT. As protein: CASSRGGSKDTQYF.

The V gene is TRBV6-5, the J gene TRBJ2-2, with 7 bases aligning to TRBD1. Germline trimming cut 2 bases from V and 5 bases from J; bases unmatched to any gene: 2. Germline loops: CDR1 MNHEY, CDR2 SVGAGI. This CDR3 is 14 amino acids long. This CDR3 reads CASSYDRVTGELFF. The CDR3 DNA reads TGTGCCAGCAGTTACGACAGGGTAACCGGGGAGCTGTTTTTT.